The 29 T cell receptor beta chains below come from one sample, sequenced in a study of T cell responses to AZD1222 COVID-19 vaccine. Profiled with immunoSEQ multiplex PCR; TCRdb holds only in-frame clones, not every one. Of under 200,000 clones listed, approximately 87% are singletons. Sequencing was performed on peripheral blood, taken on day 0 of MenACWY control vaccination. These receptors all come from an adult in good health.

This clone was observed once. This rearrangement joins TRBV5-1 to TRBJ2-5, with a weak D call TRBD1 (6 bases). V lost 6 bases to trimming and J lost 0 bases, with 15 bases between them. The CDR3 sequence is 15 residues long. Germline V gene lookup returns CDR1 SGHRS and CDR2 YFSETQ. CDR3 bases: TGCGCCAGCACCGTACAGCCAGGGGACCAAGAGACCCAGTACTTC. It encodes CASTVQPGDQETQYF.

This clone has just one count. This chain joins TRBV7-6 and TRBJ2-2; TRBD2 agrees at 7 bases. V dropped 5 bases and J dropped 8; count of bases not matched to a gene: 11. CDR1 and CDR2 from the germline V gene are SGHVS and FNYEAQ. The CDR3 has 15 residues. This chain's CDR3 is CASSPTSAKEGELFF. CDR3 DNA sequence: TGTGCCAGCAGCCCCACTAGCGCGAAAGAAGGGGAGCTGTTTTTT.

V usage is TRBV30 and J usage is TRBJ2-7; 7 bases align to TRBD1. The CDR3 runs 13 residues. The germline V gene has CDR1 GTSNPN and CDR2 SVGIG (reference sequence). V lost 8 bases to trimming and J lost 2 bases; unmatched junction nucleotides: 9. The CDR3, as DNA: TGTGCCCAGACCCGAGGACAGGCCTACGAGCAGTACTTC. Translating gives CAQTRGQAYEQYF.

The V and J genes are TRBV28 and TRBJ2-7, with 8 bases lining up with TRBD1. The germline V gene encodes CDR1 MDHEN and CDR2 SYDVKM. CDR3 length: 15 residues. The V segment lost 2 bases and the J segment 1 base; nucleotides outside the gene matches: 4. The CDR3 coding sequence is TGTGCCAGCAGTTTAACCGGGACAGGATCCTACGAGCAGTACTTC. This gives the protein CASSLTGTGSYEQYF.

This chain connects TRBV5-4 to TRBJ2-2, with D perhaps matching TRBD1 or TRBD2 (5 bases each). V lost 5 bases and J 0 bases, leaving 14 bases between the germline ends. The CDR3 covers 16 residues. Germline V gene lookup returns CDR1 SGHNT and CDR2 YYREEE (reference sequence). This CDR3 reads CASSLPGATNTGELFF. CDR3 in DNA: TGTGCCAGCAGTCTACCCGGGGCCACGAACACCGGGGAGCTGTTTTTT.

Remarks on this clone: This CDR3 is also generated by other DNA sequences in the sample. The chain joins TRBV6-6 to TRBJ1-2; a possible D gene is TRBD1 (5 bases). V lost 6 bases, J lost 6 bases, and 5 bases lay in between. The CDR3 spans 10 residues. The germline CDR1 and CDR2 sequences are MNHNY and SVGAGI (reference sequence). Written as DNA, the CDR3 is TGTGCCAGCAGCAGGGATGGCTACACCTTC. Encoded protein: CASSRDGYTF.

The chain is built from TRBV10-1 and TRBJ2-7, with D possibly being TRBD1 or TRBD2 (5 bases each). Germline-derived CDR1 and CDR2 are WNHNN and SYGVQD (reference sequence). The CDR3 is 13 residues long. Trimming shortened V by 6 bases and J by 3 bases, and 12 bases separated the two germline ends. The CDR3 loop reads CASRGEILYEQYF. CDR3 sequence (DNA): TGCGCCAGCAGGGGGGAGATACTCTACGAGCAGTACTTC.

The genes are TRBV27 and TRBJ1-5; D perhaps matches TRBD1 (6 bases). V lost 6 bases, J lost 8 bases, and 23 bases lay in between. Germline V gene data show CDR1 as MNHEY and CDR2 as SMNVEV (reference sequence). The CDR3 is 16 residues long. For the CDR3, the DNA is TGTGCCAGCAGGAGCTCTCCGGGTGGGGGCCTGGAGCCCCAGCATTTT. Translating gives CASRSSPGGGLEPQHF.

The gene calls are TRBV7-2 and TRBJ2-1; TRBD2 aligns across 9 bases. Unmatched junction bases numbered 7, after V lost 5 bases and J lost 5 bases. The CDR3 totals 15 residues. CDR1 is SGHTA and CDR2 is FQGNSA in the germline V gene. Written as DNA, the CDR3 is TGTGCCAGCAGCCAAGGGGCGGGAGGGAACAATGAGCAGTTCTTC. The encoded protein is CASSQGAGGNNEQFF.

The chain links TRBV6-5 to TRBJ1-2; D is perhaps TRBD1 (5 bases). Looked up from germline, CDR1 is MNHEY and CDR2 is SVGAGI. V was trimmed by 6 bases and J by 0 bases, leaving 11 bases between them. The CDR3 has 14 amino acids. CDR3 sequence (DNA): TGTGCCAGCAGCCGGGGGGGAGCTAACTATGGCTACACCTTC. Translating it yields CASSRGGANYGYTF.

This clone has more than one count but fewer than ten. This chain uses TRBV30 with TRBJ2-3; D uncertain. CDR3 length: 12 amino acids. Trimming took off 7 bases at V and 0 bases at J, with 8 bases between the two ends. CDR1 and CDR2 from the germline V gene are GTSNPN and SVGIG (reference sequence). CDR3 amino acids: CASTDSTDTQYF. The DNA of the CDR3 is TGTGCCTCCACGGACAGCACAGATACGCAGTATTTT. The full variable domain, in which reference TRBV30 and TRBJ2-3 provide the parts outside the CDR3, is SQTIHQWPATLVQPVGSPLSLECTVEGTSNPNLYWYRQAAGRGLQLLFYSVGIGQISSEVPQNLSASRPQDRQFILSSKKLLLSDSGFYLCASTDSTDTQYFGPGTRLTVL.

The chain has TRBV7-9 and TRBJ1-2; D uncertain. Germline CDR1 is SEHNR and CDR2 is FQNEAQ (reference sequence). This CDR3 region has 12 residues. The V gene lost 11 bases and the J gene lost 10 bases, with 20 bases spanning the gap. The CDR3 DNA reads TGTGCCGGAGTTCAGAGTCCCCTTGACTACACCTTC. This translates into CAGVQSPLDYTF.

The chain is built from TRBV5-1 and TRBJ2-5, with D tentatively TRBD1 or TRBD2 (5 bases each). The CDR3 extends over 14 amino acids. Trimming cost V 3 bases and J 4 bases, with 13 bases left between them. Germline V CDR1 and CDR2: SGHRS, YFSETQ. The DNA for the CDR3 is TGCGCCAGCAGCTCCGCCGGGGCGGGAGAGACCCAGTACTTC. Its protein is CASSSAGAGETQYF.

The V and J genes are TRBV4-2 and TRBJ1-5; unclear D gene. The CDR3 extends over 17 amino acids. V dropped 0 bases and J dropped 0 bases, with 12 bases sitting between them. CDR1 LGHNA and CDR2 YNFKEQ come from the germline V gene. The CDR3 nucleotides are TGTGCCAGCAGCCAAGATCGTCAGCGTAGTAGCAATCAGCCCCAGCATTTT. Amino acids: CASSQDRQRSSNQPQHF.

The chain recombines TRBV11-2 with TRBJ2-5; 7 nucleotides agree with TRBD1. CDR3 length equals 15 residues. The V and J ends lost 1 base and 2 bases, in that order; junction bases with no gene match: 4. Germline V lookup: CDR1 SGHAT, CDR2 FQNNGV. The CDR3 region is CASSLGQGTQETQYF. The CDR3, as DNA: TGTGCCAGCAGCTTAGGACAGGGAACTCAAGAGACCCAGTACTTC.

CDR3 in DNA: TGTGCCAGCAGTGATCCCGGACTAGCGGGCTACGAGCAGTACTTC. It yields the protein CASSDPGLAGYEQYF. V is TRBV2 and J is TRBJ2-7, with 11 bases fitting TRBD2. The trim removed 3 bases at V and 3 bases at J, leaving 4 bases unmatched. Germline V gives CDR1 SNHLY, CDR2 FYNNEI. This CDR3 is 15 amino acids long.

Comment on this clone: The sample holds other DNA sequences that translate to the same CDR3. The chain uses TRBV27 and TRBJ2-1; 8 bases align to TRBD2. V was pared by 0 bases and J by 0 bases, with 1 base of the junction left unmatched. CDR1 is MNHEY, CDR2 SMNVEV, per germline (reference sequence). The CDR3 is 16 residues long. CDR3 amino acids: CASSLSSGSSYNEQFF. The CDR3 bases are TGTGCCAGCAGTTTATCGAGCGGGAGCTCCTACAATGAGCAGTTCTTC.

This chain uses TRBV11-2 with TRBJ1-4, with 7 bases fitting TRBD1. The J segment lost 3 bases and the V segment lost 1 base, leaving 2 bases of the junction unmatched. CDR3 size: 15 residues. Germline CDR1 reads SGHAT; CDR2 reads FQNNGV. This CDR3 is CASSLGQGANEKLFF. In nucleotides, the CDR3 is TGTGCCAGCAGCTTAGGGCAGGGGGCTAATGAAAAACTGTTTTTT.

The rearrangement links TRBV7-9 to TRBJ2-5; 7 nucleotides match TRBD2. The germline V gene has CDR1 SEHNR and CDR2 FQNEAQ (reference sequence). The CDR3 has 14 amino acids. V lost 0 bases to trimming and J lost 4 bases; unmatched junction nucleotides: 2. The CDR3 loop is CASSLAPGGETQYF. The DNA of the CDR3 is TGTGCCAGCAGCTTAGCGCCGGGGGGAGAGACCCAGTACTTC. Full variable domain (outside the CDR3, taken from reference TRBV7-9 and TRBJ2-5): DTGVSQNPRHKITKRGQNVTFRCDPISEHNRLYWYRQTLGQGPEFLTYFQNEAQLEKSRLLSDRFSAERPKGSFSTLEIQRTEQGDSAMYLCASSLAPGGETQYFGPGTRLLVL.

The chain joins TRBV12-3 or TRBV12-4 to TRBJ2-7, with D hard to call. Trimming left V 4 bases short and J 6 bases short, with 7 bases between. The CDR3 contains 11 residues. Here the CDR3 reads CASSSRSEQYF. The CDR3 DNA reads TGTGCCAGCAGTTCCCGAAGCGAGCAGTACTTC.

The rearrangement joins TRBV28 to TRBJ2-7, with a weak D call TRBD2 (5 bases). The V end was cut by 6 bases, the J end by 2 bases, with 20 bases between. The CDR3 is made up of 16 amino acids. Germline CDR1 is MDHEN and CDR2 is SYDVKM. This CDR3 is CASSGRRASRAYEQYF. The CDR3 DNA reads as TGTGCCAGCAGCGGACGTCGGGCCTCGAGGGCCTACGAGCAGTACTTC.

This chain links TRBV28 with TRBJ2-3; D gene ambiguous. This CDR3 region has 14 residues. The germline V and J ends were trimmed by 4 bases and 1 base, with 9 bases remaining between them. Germline V gene data show CDR1 as MDHEN and CDR2 as SYDVKM. The CDR3 is CASSSRGRTDTQYF. In DNA, the CDR3 is TGTGCCAGCAGTTCACGAGGTCGCACAGATACGCAGTATTTT.

The chain carries TRBV12-3 or TRBV12-4 and TRBJ1-2; no firm D call. Trimming removed 4 bases from V and 4 bases from J, with 4 bases in between. The CDR3 loop spans 11 amino acids. The CDR3 DNA is TGTGCCAGCAGTTACAGCTATGGCTACACCTTC. Translated, it gives CASSYSYGYTF.

This clone was detected once. In DNA, the CDR3 is TGTGCCATCAGGGGGGCATCCAACACTGAAGCTTTCTTT. Amino acids: CAIRGASNTEAFF. The V gene is TRBV10-3, the J gene TRBJ1-1; perhaps TRBD1 as D (6 bases). V dropped 6 bases and J dropped 2 bases, with 10 bases sitting between them. The CDR3 spans 13 residues. Germline V gives CDR1 ENHRY, CDR2 SYGVKD.

The rearrangement joins TRBV28 to TRBJ1-3; maybe TRBD1 (6 bases). The CDR3 runs 16 residues. V lost 4 bases and J 0 bases, leaving 13 bases between the germline ends. Germline values: CDR1 MDHEN, CDR2 SYDVKM. The CDR3, as DNA: TGTGCCAGCAGTTCACCCAGGGGCGCCTCTGGAAACACCATATATTTT. It translates to CASSSPRGASGNTIYF.

The J gene is TRBJ2-1, the V gene TRBV11-2; no firm D call. The CDR3 covers 13 residues. The germline gives CDR1 SGHAT, CDR2 FQNNGV. V was shortened by 5 bases and J by 0 bases, with 5 bases between the two germline ends. The CDR3 region is CASSESSYNEQFF. The CDR3, as DNA: TGTGCCAGCAGCGAAAGCTCCTACAATGAGCAGTTCTTC.

This clone has only one observation. The rearrangement joins TRBV12-3 or TRBV12-4 to TRBJ2-5; D remains ambiguous. Trimming shortened V by 1 base and J by 4 bases, and 7 bases separated the two germline ends. The CDR3 has 13 amino acids. CDR3 in DNA: TGTGCCAGCAGTTTAGTGGCGATAGAGACCCAGTACTTC. It is translated as CASSLVAIETQYF.

This clone occurred once. The chain couples TRBV27 to TRBJ1-4; D not certain. The length of the CDR3 is 17 residues. Germline loops: CDR1 MNHEY, CDR2 SMNVEV (reference sequence). Trimming took 4 bases from V and 0 from J, leaving 15 bases between them. For the CDR3, the DNA is TGTGCCAGCAGTTCAAGGGTCAGCACTGCAACTAATGAAAAACTGTTTTTT. Protein product: CASSSRVSTATNEKLFF.

The rearrangement links TRBV5-1 to TRBJ2-5, with D tentatively TRBD1 (7 bases). The V end was cut by 4 bases, the J end by 5 bases, with 21 bases between. CDR1 and CDR2 (germline): SGHRS, YFSETQ. The CDR3 length is 16 residues. CDR3 protein: CASSLGQGGVRETQYF. The CDR3 region has the DNA TGCGCCAGCAGCCTCGGGCAGGGGGGCGTCCGGGAGACCCAGTACTTC.